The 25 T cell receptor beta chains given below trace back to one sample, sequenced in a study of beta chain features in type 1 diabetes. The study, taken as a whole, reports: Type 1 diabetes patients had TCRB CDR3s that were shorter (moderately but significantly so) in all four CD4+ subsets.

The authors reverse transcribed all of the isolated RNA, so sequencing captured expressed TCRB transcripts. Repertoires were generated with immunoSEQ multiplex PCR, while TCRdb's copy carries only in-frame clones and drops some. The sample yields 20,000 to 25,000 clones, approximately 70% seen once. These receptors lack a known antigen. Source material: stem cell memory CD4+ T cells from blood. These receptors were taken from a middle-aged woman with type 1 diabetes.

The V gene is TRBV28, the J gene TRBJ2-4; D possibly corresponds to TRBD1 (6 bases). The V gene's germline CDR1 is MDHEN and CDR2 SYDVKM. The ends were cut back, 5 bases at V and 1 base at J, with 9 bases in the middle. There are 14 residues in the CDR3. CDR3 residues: CASSTQGAKNIQYF. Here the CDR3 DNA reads TGTGCCAGCAGTACCCAGGGGGCCAAAAACATTCAGTACTTC. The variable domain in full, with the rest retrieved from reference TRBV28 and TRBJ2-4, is DVKVTQSSRYLVKRTGEKVFLECVQDMDHENMFWYRQDPGLGLRLIYFSYDVKMKEKGDIPEGYSVSREKKERFSLILESASTNQTSMYLCASSTQGAKNIQYFGAGTRLSVL.

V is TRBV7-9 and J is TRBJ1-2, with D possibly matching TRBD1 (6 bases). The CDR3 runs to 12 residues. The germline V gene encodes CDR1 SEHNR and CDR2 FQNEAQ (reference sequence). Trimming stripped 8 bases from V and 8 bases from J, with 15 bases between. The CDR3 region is CASGQRGEGYTF. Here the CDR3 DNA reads TGTGCCAGCGGACAGCGAGGGGAAGGCTACACCTTC.

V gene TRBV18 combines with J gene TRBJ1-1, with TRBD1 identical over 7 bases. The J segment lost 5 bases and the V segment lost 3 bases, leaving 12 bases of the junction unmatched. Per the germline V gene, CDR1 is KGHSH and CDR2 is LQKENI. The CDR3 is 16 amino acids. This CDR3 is CASSPTRDRVGTEAFF. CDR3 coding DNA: TGTGCCAGCTCACCGACCCGTGACAGGGTGGGAACTGAAGCTTTCTTT.

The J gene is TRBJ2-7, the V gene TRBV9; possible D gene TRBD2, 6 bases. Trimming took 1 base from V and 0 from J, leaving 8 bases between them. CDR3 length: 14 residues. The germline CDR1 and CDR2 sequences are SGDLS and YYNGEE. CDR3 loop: CASSVYGSSYEQYF. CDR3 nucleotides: TGTGCCAGCAGCGTATACGGGAGCTCCTACGAGCAGTACTTC.

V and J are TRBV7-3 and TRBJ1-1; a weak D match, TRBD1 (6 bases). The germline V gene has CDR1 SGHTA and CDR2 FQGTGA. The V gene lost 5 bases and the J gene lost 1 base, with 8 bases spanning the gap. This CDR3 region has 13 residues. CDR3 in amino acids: CASSRQENTEAFF. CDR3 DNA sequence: TGTGCCAGCAGCCGACAGGAGAACACTGAAGCTTTCTTT.

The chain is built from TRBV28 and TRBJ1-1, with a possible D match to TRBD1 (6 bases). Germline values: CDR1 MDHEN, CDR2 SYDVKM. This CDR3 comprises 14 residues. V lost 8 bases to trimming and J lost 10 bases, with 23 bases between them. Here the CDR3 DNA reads TGTGCCAGCTTAAACCTCCAGGGGCGCGAGCGAGCTTTCTTT. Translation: CASLNLQGRERAFF.

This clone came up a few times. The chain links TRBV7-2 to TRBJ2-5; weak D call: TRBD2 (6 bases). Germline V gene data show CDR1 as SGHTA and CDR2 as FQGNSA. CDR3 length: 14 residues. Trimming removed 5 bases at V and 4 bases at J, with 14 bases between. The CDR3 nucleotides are TGTGCCAGCAGCATCGGGGGAGCAACAGAGACCCAGTACTTC. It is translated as CASSIGGATETQYF. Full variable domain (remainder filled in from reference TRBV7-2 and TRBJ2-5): GAGVSQSPSNKVTEKGKDVELRCDPISGHTALYWYRQSLGQGLEFLIYFQGNSAPDKSGLPSDRFSAERTGGSVSTLTIQRTQQEDSAVYLCASSIGGATETQYFGPGTRLLVL.

For the CDR3, the DNA is TGTGCCAGCAGTAGGGACAGCGCCTCTCGGGAGACCCAGTACTTC. It encodes CASSRDSASRETQYF. This sequence joins TRBV27 and TRBJ2-5; 7 nucleotides match TRBD1. From germline, CDR1 is MNHEY and CDR2 SMNVEV (reference sequence). J lost 5 bases, V lost 5 bases, and 11 bases had no gene match. The CDR3 spans 15 residues.

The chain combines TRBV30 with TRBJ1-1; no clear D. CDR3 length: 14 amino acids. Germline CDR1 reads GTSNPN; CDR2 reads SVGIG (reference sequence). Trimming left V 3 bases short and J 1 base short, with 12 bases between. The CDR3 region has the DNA TGTGCCTGGAGATTTCGGGGAGGGAACACTGAAGCTTTCTTT. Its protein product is CAWRFRGGNTEAFF.

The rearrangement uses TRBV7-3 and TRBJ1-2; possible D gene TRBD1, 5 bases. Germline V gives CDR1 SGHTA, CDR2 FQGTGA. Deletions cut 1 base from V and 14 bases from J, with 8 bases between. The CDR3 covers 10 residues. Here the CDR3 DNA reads TGTGCCAGCAGCTTAAAAAGGACAACCTTC. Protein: CASSLKRTTF. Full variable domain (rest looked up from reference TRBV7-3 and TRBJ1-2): GAGVSQTPSNKVTEKGKYVELRCDPISGHTALYWYRQSLGQGPEFLIYFQGTGAADDSGLPNDRFFAVRPEGSVSTLKIQRTERGDSAVYLCASSLKRTTFGSGTRLTVV.

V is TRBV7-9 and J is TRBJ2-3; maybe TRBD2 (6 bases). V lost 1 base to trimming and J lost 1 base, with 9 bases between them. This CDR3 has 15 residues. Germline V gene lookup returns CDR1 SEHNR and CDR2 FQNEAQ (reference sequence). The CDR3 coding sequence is TGTGCCAGCAGCTTAGGGGCTAGCGGCACAGATACGCAGTATTTT. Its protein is CASSLGASGTDTQYF.

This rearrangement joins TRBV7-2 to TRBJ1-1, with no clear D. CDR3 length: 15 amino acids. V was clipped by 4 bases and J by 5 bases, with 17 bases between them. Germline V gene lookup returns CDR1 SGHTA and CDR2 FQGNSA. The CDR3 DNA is TGTGCCAGCAGCTACCTCCGTGTAGGCGGAACTGAAGCTTTCTTT. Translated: CASSYLRVGGTEAFF.

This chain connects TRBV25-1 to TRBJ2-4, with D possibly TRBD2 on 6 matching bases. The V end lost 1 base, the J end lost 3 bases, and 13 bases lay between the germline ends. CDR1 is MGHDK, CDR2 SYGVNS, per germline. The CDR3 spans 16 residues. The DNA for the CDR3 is TGTGCCAGCAGTGAATGGGGGGTTAAGAGCAAAAACATTCAGTACTTC. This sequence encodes CASSEWGVKSKNIQYF.

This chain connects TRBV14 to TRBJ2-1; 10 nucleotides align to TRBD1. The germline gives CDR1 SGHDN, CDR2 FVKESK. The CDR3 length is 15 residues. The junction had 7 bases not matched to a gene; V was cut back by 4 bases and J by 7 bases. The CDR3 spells CASSLRDRGRNEQFF. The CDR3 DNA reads TGTGCCAGCAGCCTGAGGGACAGGGGTAGGAATGAGCAGTTCTTC.

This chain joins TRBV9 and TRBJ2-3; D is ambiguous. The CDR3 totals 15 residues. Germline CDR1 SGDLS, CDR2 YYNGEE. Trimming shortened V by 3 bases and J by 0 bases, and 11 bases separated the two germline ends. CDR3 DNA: TGTGCCAGCAGCGGGCCTAGAGGAAGCACAGATACGCAGTATTTT. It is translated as CASSGPRGSTDTQYF. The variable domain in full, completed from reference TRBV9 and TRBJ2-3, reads DSGVTQTPKHLITATGQRVTLRCSPRSGDLSVYWYQQSLDQGLQFLIQYYNGEERAKGNILERFSAQQFPDLHSELNLSSLELGDSALYFCASSGPRGSTDTQYFGPGTRLTVL.

The CDR3 spells CASSLSGDSYSGNTIYF. The CDR3 nucleotides are TGTGCCAGCAGCTTAAGTGGGGACAGCTACTCTGGAAACACCATATATTTT. The gene calls are TRBV7-3 and TRBJ1-3; 7 bases fit TRBD1. CDR3 length: 17 amino acids. V shed 1 base, J shed 0 bases, and the junction held 6 bases outside the gene matches. Germline-derived CDR1 and CDR2 are SGHTA and FQGTGA.

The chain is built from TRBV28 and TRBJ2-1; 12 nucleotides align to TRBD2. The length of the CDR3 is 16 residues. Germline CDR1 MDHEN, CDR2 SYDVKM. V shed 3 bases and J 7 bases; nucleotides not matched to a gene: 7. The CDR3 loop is CASSFLLAGGRNEQFF. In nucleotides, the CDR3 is TGTGCCAGCAGTTTTCTGCTAGCGGGGGGGCGGAATGAGCAGTTCTTC.

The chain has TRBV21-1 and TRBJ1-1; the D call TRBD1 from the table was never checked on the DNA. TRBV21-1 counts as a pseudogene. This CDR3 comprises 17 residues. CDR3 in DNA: TGTGCCAGCAGCACGGAATTAACAGGGTCTGGGCCCACTGAAGCTTTCTTT. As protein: CASSTELTGSGPTEAFF.

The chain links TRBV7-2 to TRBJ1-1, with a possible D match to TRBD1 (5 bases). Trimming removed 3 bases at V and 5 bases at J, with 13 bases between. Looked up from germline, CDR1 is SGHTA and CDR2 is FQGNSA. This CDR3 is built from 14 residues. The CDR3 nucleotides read TGTGCCAGCAGCTTGATAGGGGAGGTGACTGAAGCTTTCTTT. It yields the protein CASSLIGEVTEAFF.

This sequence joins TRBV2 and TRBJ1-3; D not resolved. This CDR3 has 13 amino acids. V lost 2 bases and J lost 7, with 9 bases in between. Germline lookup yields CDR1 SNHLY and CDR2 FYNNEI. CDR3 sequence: CASSESKANTIYF. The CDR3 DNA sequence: TGTGCCAGCAGTGAATCAAAAGCGAACACCATATATTTT.

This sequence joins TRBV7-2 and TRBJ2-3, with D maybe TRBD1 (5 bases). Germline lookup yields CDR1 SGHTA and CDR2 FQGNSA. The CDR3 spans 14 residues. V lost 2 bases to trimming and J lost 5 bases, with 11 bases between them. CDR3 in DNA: TGTGCCAGCAGCTTACAAGGGGCTGGAGATACGCAGTATTTT. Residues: CASSLQGAGDTQYF.

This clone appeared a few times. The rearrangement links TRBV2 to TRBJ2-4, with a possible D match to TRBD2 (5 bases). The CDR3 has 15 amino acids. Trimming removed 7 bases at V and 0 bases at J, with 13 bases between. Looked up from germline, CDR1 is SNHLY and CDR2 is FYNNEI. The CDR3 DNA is TGTGCCAGCATATCGGTGGGAGCAGCCAAAAACATTCAGTACTTC. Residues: CASISVGAAKNIQYF.

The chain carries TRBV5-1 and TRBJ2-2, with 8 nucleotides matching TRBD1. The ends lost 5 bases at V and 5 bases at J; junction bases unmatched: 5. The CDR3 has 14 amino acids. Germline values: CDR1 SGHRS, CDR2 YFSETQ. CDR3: CASRTGGYTGELFF. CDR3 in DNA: TGCGCCAGCAGAACAGGGGGTTATACCGGGGAGCTGTTTTTT.

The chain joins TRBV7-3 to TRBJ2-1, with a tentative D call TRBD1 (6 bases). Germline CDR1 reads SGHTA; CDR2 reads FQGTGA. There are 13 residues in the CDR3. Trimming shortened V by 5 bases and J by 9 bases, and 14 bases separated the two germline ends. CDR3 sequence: CASSPRDTSEQFF. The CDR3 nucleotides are TGTGCCAGCAGCCCACGGGACACATCTGAGCAGTTCTTC.

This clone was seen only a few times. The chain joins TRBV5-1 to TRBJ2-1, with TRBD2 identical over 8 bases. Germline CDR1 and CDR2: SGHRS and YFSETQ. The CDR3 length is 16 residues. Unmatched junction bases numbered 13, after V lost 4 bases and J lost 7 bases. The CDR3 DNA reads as TGCGCCAGCAGCCCGATGGGGCGCGGGAGGCTTAATGAGCAGTTCTTC. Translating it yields CASSPMGRGRLNEQFF.